The 20 T cell receptor beta chains presented below share a single source sample, sequenced in a study of cytomegalovirus exposure and HLA in healthy donors. A multiplex PCR was run with 60 Vbeta primers and 13 Jbeta primers. Profiled with immunoSEQ multiplex PCR; TCRdb holds only in-frame clones, not every one. Among 200,000 to 250,000 clones listed, 82% were seen once. The sample taken for sequencing was PBMCs. The source is a middle-aged woman in good health and CMV-seronegative.

This clone appeared once. V usage is TRBV18 and J usage is TRBJ2-1; TRBD1 agrees at 7 bases. The junction had 7 bases not matched to a gene; V was cut back by 3 bases and J by 5 bases. The length of the CDR3 is 15 residues. Germline V gives CDR1 KGHSH, CDR2 LQKENI. The CDR3 DNA reads TGTGCCAGCTCACCGGTCAAGACAGGGAACAATGAGCAGTTCTTC. It translates to CASSPVKTGNNEQFF.

The gene calls are TRBV6-5 and TRBJ2-7, with TRBD2 matching over 10 bases. CDR1 and CDR2 from the germline V gene are MNHEY and SVGAGI. The CDR3 extends over 16 amino acids. J was trimmed by 2 bases and V by 2 bases; bases with no gene match: 6. CDR3 sequence reads: CASSYGRTSGTYEQYF. The CDR3 bases are TGTGCCAGCAGTTACGGAAGAACTAGCGGGACCTACGAGCAGTACTTC.

The chain links TRBV27 to TRBJ2-1; D remains unclear. Germline loops: CDR1 MNHEY, CDR2 SMNVEV (reference sequence). This CDR3 spans 16 amino acids. Trimming took 4 bases from V and 0 from J, leaving 13 bases between them. The CDR3 sequence: CASSSHARSSYNEQFF. DNA of the CDR3: TGTGCCAGCAGTTCCCATGCGAGGAGCTCCTACAATGAGCAGTTCTTC.

The rearrangement uses TRBV30 and TRBJ2-1; D is possibly TRBD2 (5 bases). The germline gives CDR1 GTSNPN, CDR2 SVGIG (reference sequence). This CDR3 spans 14 amino acids. V was shortened by 4 bases and J by 2 bases, with 12 bases between the two germline ends. The CDR3 DNA follows: TGTGCCTGGACCGGAACGGGGACCTACAATGAGCAGTTCTTC. As protein: CAWTGTGTYNEQFF.

The chain couples TRBV6-4 to TRBJ2-3, with TRBD2 as a possible D gene (6 bases). V shed 6 bases and J shed 3 bases, with 16 bases lying between them. Germline values: CDR1 MRHNA, CDR2 SNTAGT. The CDR3 consists of 15 residues. In DNA, the CDR3 is TGTGCCAGCAGCCAGTCGGGAGACGGTACAGATACGCAGTATTTT. It specifies CASSQSGDGTDTQYF.

This chain uses TRBV7-6 with TRBJ2-3; a weak D match, TRBD2 (6 bases). Germline CDR1 SGHVS, CDR2 FNYEAQ. V shed 1 base and J shed 3 bases, with 14 bases lying between them. The CDR3 has 16 residues. The CDR3 DNA follows: TGTGCCAGCAGCTTAGAGGCTAGCGTAGTAACAGATACGCAGTATTTT. Translated: CASSLEASVVTDTQYF.

The chain employs TRBV9 and TRBJ2-1; 9 nucleotides align to TRBD2. The CDR3 has 16 residues. In germline, CDR1 is SGDLS, CDR2 YYNGEE. The junction had 8 bases not matched to a gene; V was cut back by 4 bases and J by 3 bases. CDR3 sequence reads: CASSLDPTSGYNEQFF. CDR3 DNA sequence: TGTGCCAGCAGCTTAGACCCGACTAGCGGCTACAATGAGCAGTTCTTC.

This clone was detected only a few times. This chain connects TRBV5-4 to TRBJ1-1; possible D gene TRBD1, 6 bases. Looked up from germline, CDR1 is SGHNT and CDR2 is YYREEE (reference sequence). Trimming stripped 5 bases from V and 4 bases from J, with 15 bases between. The CDR3 covers 14 residues. In DNA, the CDR3 is TGTGCCAGCAGGTCGGGACAAGGTGGCACTGAAGCTTTCTTT. This codes for CASRSGQGGTEAFF.

V is TRBV7-9 and J is TRBJ2-7, with a weak D call TRBD1 (5 bases). Trimming removed 5 bases at V and 1 base at J, with 12 bases between. Germline CDR1 SEHNR, CDR2 FQNEAQ (reference sequence). The CDR3 is 14 amino acids. This CDR3 reads CASSPLDNSYEQYF. CDR3 in DNA: TGTGCCAGCAGCCCATTGGACAATTCCTACGAGCAGTACTTC.

The V call is TRBV2, the J call TRBJ1-5; TRBD1 matches 7 bases. This CDR3 has 14 residues. Losses at the gene ends were 7 bases for V and 6 bases for J; bases not matched to a gene: 9. Germline V gene lookup returns CDR1 SNHLY and CDR2 FYNNEI. CDR3 protein: CASTLDRVSQPQHF. CDR3 bases: TGTGCCAGCACCCTAGACAGGGTAAGTCAGCCCCAGCATTTT.

The V and J genes are TRBV13 and TRBJ2-7; maybe TRBD2 (5 bases). Germline loops: CDR1 PRHDT, CDR2 FYEKMQ (reference sequence). This CDR3 is built from 16 residues. V lost 3 bases and J lost 0, with 15 bases in between. The CDR3 DNA follows: TGTGCCAGCAGCTTTCTCGGACGGGGAAGCTCCTACGAGCAGTACTTC. Its translation: CASSFLGRGSSYEQYF.

This chain connects TRBV27 to TRBJ1-1; 11 bases align to TRBD1. The CDR3 is 17 residues long. V lost 1 base, J lost 5 bases, and 9 bases stayed unmatched. CDR1 MNHEY and CDR2 SMNVEV come from the germline V gene (reference sequence). The DNA of the CDR3 is TGTGCCAGCAGTTTATTGGGGGACAGGGGGGGGATAACTGAAGCTTTCTTT. Amino acids: CASSLLGDRGGITEAFF.

The genes are TRBV6-1 and TRBJ2-5; 8 nucleotides align to TRBD2. The J call is uncertain, as TRBJ2-7 better fits the DNA end. The CDR3 contains 15 residues. Germline values: CDR1 MNHNS, CDR2 SASEGT. The CDR3 sequence: CATHRGGGSYGEQYF. CDR3 sequence (DNA): TGTGCCACCCACCGGGGGGGCGGGAGTTATGGCGAGCAGTACTTC.

The chain carries TRBV19 and TRBJ2-2; D is perhaps TRBD1 (6 bases). CDR3 size: 15 residues. Germline-derived CDR1 and CDR2 are LNHDA and SQIVND (reference sequence). V lost 10 bases to trimming and J lost 2 bases, with 17 bases between them. In nucleotides, the CDR3 is TGTGCCACCCCGACCGGGACACGAAACACCGGGGAGCTGTTTTTT. It yields the protein CATPTGTRNTGELFF.

This chain uses TRBV7-6 with TRBJ2-3; 13 bases are a match to TRBD2. The CDR3 length is 19 residues. Unmatched junction bases numbered 15, after V lost 5 bases and J lost 4 bases. Germline V gene sequence: CDR1 SGHVS, CDR2 FNYEAQ. CDR3 coding DNA: TGTGCCAGCAGCCACCCGGTCCGCCTTGGGACTAGCGGGGCAGATACGCAGTATTTT. Protein product: CASSHPVRLGTSGADTQYF.

This clone has a handful of counts. CDR3 in amino acids: CASSLDVGGDSTDTQYF. The CDR3 nucleotides are TGTGCCAGCAGCTTAGATGTTGGCGGAGATAGCACAGATACGCAGTATTTT. This chain links TRBV7-9 with TRBJ2-3, with no clear D. Germline V lookup: CDR1 SEHNR, CDR2 FQNEAQ (reference sequence). The V and J ends lost 1 base and 0 bases respectively, with 14 bases between them. The CDR3 has 17 residues.

The chain joins TRBV28 to TRBJ1-1; 7 bases agree with TRBD1. The trim removed 8 bases at V and 1 base at J, leaving 13 bases unmatched. Germline V lookup: CDR1 MDHEN, CDR2 SYDVKM. The CDR3 runs 16 residues. CDR3 DNA sequence: TGTGCCAGCGCGTACTATTACGGGACAGAGAACACTGAAGCTTTCTTT. Translated: CASAYYYGTENTEAFF.

This chain connects TRBV4-2 to TRBJ2-7, with a tentative D call TRBD2 (5 bases). Trimming shortened V by 1 base and J by 3 bases, and 13 bases separated the two germline ends. CDR1 is LGHNA and CDR2 is YNFKEQ in the germline V gene. The length of the CDR3 is 15 residues. CDR3 nucleotide sequence: TGTGCCAGCAGCCAAGTATCGGGGAGACGCTACGAGCAGTACTTC. Amino acids: CASSQVSGRRYEQYF.

This chain links TRBV30 with TRBJ1-4; 7 nucleotides align to TRBD1. CDR3 length: 14 residues. The ends lost 0 bases at V and 7 bases at J; junction bases unmatched: 5. Germline values: CDR1 GTSNPN, CDR2 SVGIG (reference sequence). The CDR3 loop is CAWSVWSGGEKLFF. The CDR3 region has the DNA TGTGCCTGGAGTGTATGGTCAGGGGGTGAAAAACTGTTTTTT.

The chain couples TRBV6-1 to TRBJ1-3; 7 positions match TRBD1. V was pared by 6 bases and J by 10 bases, with 15 bases of the junction left unmatched. Germline lookup yields CDR1 MNHNS and CDR2 SASEGT. The CDR3 totals 15 residues. The chain's CDR3 is CASRDRLLLWKTIYF. The CDR3 DNA is TGTGCCAGCAGGGACAGGCTATTGCTCTGGAAGACCATATATTTT.